The rows below give T cell receptor beta chains drawn from one sample of a study of T cell changes during pregnancy in multiple sclerosis. Method: immunoSEQ multiplex PCR; TCRdb's copy keeps in-frame clones and lacks some. Counted here are about 120,000 clones, over 85% occurring once; the ten biggest clones make up 6.2%. The sample in question was peripheral blood, obtained before pregnancy. Receptor source: a female donor with multiple sclerosis, enrolled in a pregnancy study. Both conserved end residues are part of each CDR3. D genes are given only for firm matches.

V: TRBV5-1
J: TRBJ1-2
D: NA
CDR3: CASSPGQNFNYGYTF

V: TRBV19
J: TRBJ1-1
D: NA
CDR3: CASSIGATAGGLEAFF

V: TRBV7-2
J: TRBJ2-2
D: NA
CDR3: CASSLPGAGELFF

V: TRBV6-6
J: TRBJ1-5
D: NA
CDR3: CASSYSIGRDSQPQHF

V: TRBV5-1
J: TRBJ2-1
D: TRBD2
CDR3: CASSLRAGGGNEQFF

V: TRBV19
J: TRBJ1-3
D: NA
CDR3: CASSMDISGNTIYF

V: TRBV10-3
J: TRBJ2-3
D: NA
CDR3: CAIRSTRFNTDTQYF

V: TRBV2
J: TRBJ2-1
D: TRBD1
CDR3: CASKIRDRGPNEQFF

V: TRBV30
J: TRBJ2-3
D: NA
CDR3: CASHHSLRTDTQYF

V: TRBV2
J: TRBJ2-1
D: TRBD1
CDR3: CASSVGQGVYNEQFF

V: TRBV27
J: TRBJ2-1
D: NA
CDR3: CASSSRLTFSYNEQFF

V: TRBV30
J: TRBJ1-6
D: NA
CDR3: CAWTFGSSYNSPLHF

V: TRBV15
J: TRBJ2-7
D: TRBD2
CDR3: CATSARGGSYEQYF

V: TRBV2
J: TRBJ1-2
D: TRBD1
CDR3: CASTPQGEYGYTF

V: TRBV7-9
J: TRBJ2-1
D: NA
CDR3: CASSSRTIDEQFF

V: TRBV18
J: TRBJ1-1
D: TRBD1
CDR3: CASSQTGALDTEAFF

V: TRBV5-6
J: TRBJ1-5
D: NA
CDR3: CASSLMGRARNQPQHF

V: TRBV7-6
J: TRBJ2-1
D: TRBD2
CDR3: CASSSVAGAYNEQFF

V: TRBV5-1
J: TRBJ2-5
D: TRBD2
CDR3: CASSKLASEGGETRYF

V: TRBV11-3
J: TRBJ2-1
D: NA
CDR3: CASSLDGGRHNEQFF

V: TRBV7-2
J: TRBJ1-1
D: TRBD1
CDR3: CASSLGTGGAEAFF

V: TRBV9
J: TRBJ2-6
D: TRBD1
CDR3: CASSAPGQGAPGANVLTF

V: TRBV19
J: TRBJ2-2
D: TRBD1
CDR3: CASTPMGQGTGELFF

V: TRBV28
J: TRBJ2-2
D: TRBD2
CDR3: CASSLSLAGGTGELFF

V: TRBV19
J: TRBJ1-5
D: TRBD1
CDR3: CASSAGTGRSNQPQHF

V: TRBV19
J: TRBJ2-3
D: TRBD2
CDR3: CASSAGLAGEVDTQYF

V: TRBV6-6
J: TRBJ2-5
D: TRBD2
CDR3: CASSYGGVQETQYF

V: TRBV7-2
J: TRBJ2-2
D: TRBD2
CDR3: CASSLPGLAGGSTGELFF

V: TRBV19
J: TRBJ2-1
D: TRBD2
CDR3: CASSIVGRLAGSYNEQFF

V: TRBV19
J: TRBJ2-2
D: NA
CDR3: CASTPFAGANTGELFF

V: TRBV6-1
J: TRBJ1-4
D: NA
CDR3: CASSEEGRAKLFF

V: TRBV28
J: TRBJ1-2
D: NA
CDR3: CASSFRSRVEYGYTF

V: TRBV7-9
J: TRBJ2-1
D: NA
CDR3: CASSPAHASEGEQFF

V: TRBV6-5
J: TRBJ1-2
D: NA
CDR3: CASRPPLDLAGYTF

V: TRBV6-5
J: TRBJ1-2
D: NA
CDR3: CASSRTTNYGYTF

V: TRBV2
J: TRBJ2-3
D: NA
CDR3: CASTHGTSTDTQYF

V: TRBV19
J: TRBJ1-4
D: NA
CDR3: CASSKITGSTNEKLFF

V: TRBV15
J: TRBJ2-7
D: TRBD2
CDR3: CATSRDLLEGTRTYEQYF

V: TRBV11-3
J: TRBJ2-1
D: TRBD2
CDR3: CASSPSGRSNEQFF

V: TRBV10-1
J: TRBJ1-1
D: TRBD1
CDR3: CASSRDSNTEAFF

V: TRBV7-9
J: TRBJ2-2
D: NA
CDR3: CASSKNTGELFF

V: TRBV16
J: TRBJ1-2
D: TRBD1
CDR3: CASSQVTGALNYGYTF

V: TRBV2
J: TRBJ1-2
D: NA
CDR3: CASIVGGGASYTF

V: TRBV5-4
J: TRBJ2-7
D: TRBD2
CDR3: CASSPGLASQSEQYF

V: TRBV27
J: TRBJ2-7
D: TRBD2
CDR3: CASSLTGTSGVYEQYF

V: TRBV19
J: TRBJ2-1
D: NA
CDR3: CASSLGGEQFF

V: TRBV21-1
J: TRBJ1-5
D: NA
CDR3: CASSQQGYSNQPQHF

V: TRBV25-1
J: TRBJ1-1
D: TRBD1
CDR3: CASSNAGGRDTEAFF

V: TRBV25-1
J: TRBJ2-7
D: NA
CDR3: CASSSPRGNPNEQYF

V: TRBV28
J: TRBJ1-2
D: TRBD1
CDR3: CASSSDRDYGYTF

V: TRBV7-9
J: TRBJ1-6
D: NA
CDR3: CASSLEGDNSPLHF

V: TRBV7-9
J: TRBJ1-2
D: NA
CDR3: CASSSARGHAEAF

V: TRBV6-1
J: TRBJ1-2
D: TRBD1
CDR3: CASSVLSGGEVRGYTF

V: TRBV30
J: TRBJ1-1
D: NA
CDR3: CAWTGNLNTEAFF

V: TRBV7-2
J: TRBJ1-1
D: NA
CDR3: CASSLRGRTTNTEAFF